The 16 T cell receptor beta chains below come from one sample, sequenced in a study of T cells expressing NK-cell markers. After re-calling the 5' RACE reads, TCRdb lists one entry per CDR3 protein, DNA absent. The sample has 350,000 to 400,000 distinct CDR3 sequences. Sequenced: blood T cells: a sorted CD56 or NKG2C T cell subset, CD4+ or CD8+ T cells, or bulk PBMC T cells (not recorded which). These receptors originate from a woman aged 45 to 65 in good health.

The gene calls are TRBV15 and TRBJ1-1. The CDR3 has 13 amino acids. Germline values: CDR1 LNHNV, CDR2 YYDKDF (reference sequence). CDR3 in amino acids: CATSRSVNTEAFF.

The V gene is TRBV11-2, the J gene TRBJ2-5; TCRdb gives TRBD2 as the D gene, but with no DNA this cannot be confirmed. CDR3 size: 15 residues. Germline CDR1 reads SGHAT; CDR2 reads FQNNGV. CDR3: CASSLGTPLKETQYF.

This sequence joins TRBV7-8 and TRBJ2-3; absent DNA, TCRdb's TRBD2 call cannot be checked. The CDR3 length is 16 residues. From germline, CDR1 is SGHVS and CDR2 FQNEAQ. The CDR3 region is CASSPRTSGSPDTQYF.

The chain carries TRBV24-1 and TRBJ2-1; without DNA, the TCRdb call of TRBD2 cannot be checked. This CDR3 has 17 amino acids. The germline V gene encodes CDR1 KGHDR and CDR2 SFDVKD. Here the CDR3 reads CATSGLAGGENHNEQFF.

The rearrangement uses TRBV10-2 and TRBJ1-1; TCRdb calls TRBD1, which cannot be checked without DNA. The CDR3 loop spans 17 amino acids. Germline loops: CDR1 WSHSY, CDR2 SAAADI. The CDR3: CASRSYLDSPSGTEAFF.

V gene TRBV6-1 combines with J gene TRBJ1-1. CDR3 length: 14 amino acids. The germline gives CDR1 MNHNS, CDR2 SASEGT. CDR3 region: CASTQTTVGTEAFF.

The chain recombines TRBV14 with TRBJ2-1; absent DNA, TCRdb's TRBD2 call cannot be checked. CDR1 and CDR2 from the germline V gene are SGHDN and FVKESK. CDR3 length: 14 residues. The CDR3 sequence: CASSQSLAGGEQFF. The full variable domain, in which reference TRBV14 and TRBJ2-1 provide the parts outside the CDR3, is EAGVTQFPSHSVIEKGQTVTLRCDPISGHDNLYWYRRVMGKEIKFLLHFVKESKQDESGMPNNRFLAERTGGTYSTLKVQPAELEDSGVYFCASSQSLAGGEQFFGPGTRLTVL.

The rearrangement links TRBV27 to TRBJ2-1; lacking DNA, the TRBD2 call made by TCRdb goes unchecked. The length of the CDR3 is 18 residues. Looked up from germline, CDR1 is MNHEY and CDR2 is SMNVEV (reference sequence). CDR3 loop: CASSSPTPPDRRPEWAFF.

This chain uses TRBV6-5 with TRBJ2-1; without DNA, the TCRdb call of TRBD1 cannot be checked. CDR1 is MNHEY and CDR2 is SVGAGI in the germline V gene. The CDR3 contains 15 residues. CDR3 residues: CASSSGTVPYNEQFF.

This rearrangement joins TRBV12-3 or TRBV12-4 to TRBJ2-1; TCRdb names TRBD1, which stays unverified in the absence of DNA. This CDR3 spans 12 amino acids. CDR3 in amino acids: CASSPGTAEQFF.

The chain uses TRBV29-1 and TRBJ2-7. There are 13 residues in the CDR3. Germline CDR1 reads SQVTM; CDR2 reads ANQGSEA. The CDR3: CSVEGRGGNEQYF.

This CDR3 reads CASSPTGPLSQPQHF. This chain uses TRBV18 with TRBJ1-5; the D call from TCRdb, TRBD1, cannot be confirmed without DNA. CDR3 length: 15 amino acids. The V gene's germline CDR1 is KGHSH and CDR2 LQKENI.

The chain links TRBV4-1 to TRBJ1-1; no DNA is available, so the TRBD1 call from TCRdb remains unchecked. The CDR3 spans 15 residues. Looked up from germline, CDR1 is MGHRA and CDR2 is YSYEKL. The CDR3 here is CASSQERDRVTEAFF.

The chain carries TRBV11-2 and TRBJ1-2; the TCRdb call, TRBD1, lacks DNA for checking. The germline V gene encodes CDR1 SGHAT and CDR2 FQNNGV. The CDR3 is 16 residues long. This CDR3 is CASNPPNRPFDYGYTF.

The chain links TRBV5-1 to TRBJ2-3; lacking DNA, the TRBD2 call made by TCRdb goes unchecked. The germline CDR1 and CDR2 sequences are SGHRS and YFSETQ. This CDR3 has 14 amino acids. Here the CDR3 reads CASSLTSGEDTQYF.

The J gene is TRBJ2-7, the V gene TRBV20-1. The CDR3 consists of 15 residues. Germline loops: CDR1 DFQATT, CDR2 SNEGSKA (reference sequence). The CDR3 is CSARDLAGSTYEQYF.